These 23 T cell receptor beta chains were all obtained from the same sample, sequenced in a study of blood T cell repertoires in COVID-19. Measured with immunoSEQ multiplex PCR; TCRdb has only the in-frame clones, and not every one. The sample contains roughly 180,000 clones, roughly 80% of which appear only once. Input material: PBMCs or T cells enriched from blood (not recorded which). These receptors originate from a woman aged 40 to 50 with acute COVID-19.

The J gene is TRBJ2-1, the V gene TRBV2, with D perhaps matching TRBD2 (6 bases). Trimming stripped 7 bases from V and 7 bases from J, with 11 bases between. Germline assignment: CDR1 SNHLY and CDR2 FYNNEI. The length of the CDR3 is 12 residues. CDR3: CASKGLENEQFF. CDR3 coding DNA: TGTGCCAGCAAGGGACTGGAGAATGAGCAGTTCTTC.

This chain uses TRBV5-1 with TRBJ2-5; TRBD1 matches 8 bases. The V gene end was trimmed by 3 bases and the J gene end by 3 bases; junction bases not matched to a gene: 7. The germline V gene has CDR1 SGHRS and CDR2 YFSETQ. This CDR3 is built from 15 residues. The CDR3, as DNA: TGCGCCAGCAGCTACTCAGGGGGCTGGGAAGAGACCCAGTACTTC. It encodes CASSYSGGWEETQYF.

The V and J genes are TRBV5-8 and TRBJ1-2; D unclear. V dropped 1 base and J dropped 5 bases, with 9 bases sitting between them. Germline V CDR1 and CDR2: SGHTS, YDEGEE. The CDR3 spans 13 residues. CDR3 residues: CASSLIGLYGYTF. The CDR3 DNA reads as TGTGCCAGCAGCTTGATTGGGCTGTATGGCTACACCTTC.

This rearrangement joins TRBV10-2 to TRBJ2-2; possibly TRBD2 for D (6 bases). Germline V CDR1 and CDR2: WSHSY, SAAADI. V was pared by 2 bases and J by 6 bases, with 10 bases between. This CDR3 has 14 amino acids. CDR3: CASSETTRSGELFF. The DNA of the CDR3 is TGCGCCAGCAGTGAGACGACTAGGTCCGGGGAGCTGTTTTTT.

The V call is TRBV25-1, the J call TRBJ2-3; 9 nucleotides line up with TRBD2. V was clipped by 3 bases and J by 6 bases; unmatched bases: 10. The CDR3 consists of 16 residues. Germline V lookup: CDR1 MGHDK, CDR2 SYGVNS. In DNA, the CDR3 is TGTGCCAGCAGTGATCTGGGACTAGCACCGTCCGATACGCAGTATTTT. This gives the protein CASSDLGLAPSDTQYF.

The chain joins TRBV19 to TRBJ1-2; D gene uncertain. The CDR3 spans 13 residues. The V gene's germline CDR1 is LNHDA and CDR2 SQIVND (reference sequence). The V gene lost 2 bases and the J gene lost 3 bases, with 7 bases spanning the gap. The CDR3 loop reads CASSITGDYGYTF. In nucleotides, the CDR3 is TGTGCCAGTAGTATAACGGGAGACTATGGCTACACCTTC. The whole variable domain, filled in from reference TRBV19 and TRBJ1-2, reads DGGITQSPKYLFRKEGQNVTLSCEQNLNHDAMYWYRQDPGQGLRLIYYSQIVNDFQKGDIAEGYSVSREKKESFPLTVTSAQKNPTAFYLCASSITGDYGYTFGSGTRLTVV.

The V and J genes are TRBV24-1 and TRBJ1-2, with D perhaps TRBD1 (6 bases). The CDR3 contains 15 residues. Trimming pared 7 bases from V and 4 bases from J, leaving 18 bases between. The germline CDR1 and CDR2 sequences are KGHDR and SFDVKD. DNA of the CDR3: TGTGCCACCAGGGCAGACAGGAAAGATCCCTATGGCTACACCTTC. Protein product: CATRADRKDPYGYTF.

V is TRBV29-1 and J is TRBJ1-2; 8 bases align to TRBD1. The junction had 6 bases not matched to a gene; V was cut back by 6 bases and J by 0 bases. CDR3 length equals 14 residues. Germline assignment: CDR1 SQVTM and CDR2 ANQGSEA. This CDR3 is CSVREQGANYGYTF. CDR3 bases: TGCAGCGTGAGGGAACAGGGGGCTAACTATGGCTACACCTTC.

This chain joins TRBV7-8 and TRBJ1-2, with TRBD1 identical over 7 bases. The CDR3 has 13 amino acids. Germline CDR1 SGHVS, CDR2 FQNEAQ. The V and J ends lost 2 bases and 6 bases, in that order; junction bases with no gene match: 3. The CDR3: CASSLRDSNGYTF. CDR3 nucleotides: TGTGCCAGCAGCTTAAGGGACAGTAATGGCTACACCTTC.

In its sample, this clone was seen a few times. The rearrangement uses TRBV19 and TRBJ2-2; perhaps TRBD2 as D (6 bases). V lost 5 bases and J lost 5, with 12 bases in between. CDR1 and CDR2 from the germline V gene are LNHDA and SQIVND (reference sequence). The CDR3 covers 14 residues. CDR3 DNA: TGTGCCAGTAGTCCGACCCTAGCGACCGGGGAGCTGTTTTTT. Its protein is CASSPTLATGELFF. Supplemented by reference TRBV19 and TRBJ2-2, the full variable domain reads DGGITQSPKYLFRKEGQNVTLSCEQNLNHDAMYWYRQDPGQGLRLIYYSQIVNDFQKGDIAEGYSVSREKKESFPLTVTSAQKNPTAFYLCASSPTLATGELFFGEGSRLTVL.

The V and J genes are TRBV7-9 and TRBJ1-3; the match to TRBD1 covers 7 bases. J lost 2 bases, V lost 5 bases, and 6 bases had no gene match. The germline CDR1 and CDR2 sequences are SEHNR and FQNEAQ (reference sequence). The CDR3 is 15 residues long. The CDR3 protein is CASSRSQGAGNTIYF. The CDR3 region has the DNA TGTGCCAGCAGCCGAAGTCAGGGGGCTGGAAACACCATATATTTT.

This sequence joins TRBV4-2 and TRBJ2-1; 7 positions agree with TRBD1. Germline values: CDR1 LGHNA, CDR2 YNFKEQ. The CDR3 totals 16 residues. After removal of 5 bases from V and 2 bases from J, the junction contained 9 bases not matched to a gene. The CDR3 spells CASSASVGTAYNEQFF. The CDR3 DNA follows: TGTGCCAGCAGCGCGAGCGTCGGGACAGCCTACAATGAGCAGTTCTTC.

This clone was picked up one time. The chain links TRBV7-9 to TRBJ1-1; no definite D call. Germline CDR1 reads SEHNR; CDR2 reads FQNEAQ (reference sequence). V lost 2 bases to trimming and J lost 3 bases, with 10 bases between them. This CDR3 is 14 amino acids long. CDR3 DNA sequence: TGTGCCAGCAGCTTACGCGTGGGAGACACTGAAGCTTTCTTT. The encoded protein is CASSLRVGDTEAFF. Variable domain in full (rest from reference TRBV7-9 and TRBJ1-1): DTGVSQNPRHKITKRGQNVTFRCDPISEHNRLYWYRQTLGQGPEFLTYFQNEAQLEKSRLLSDRFSAERPKGSFSTLEIQRTEQGDSAMYLCASSLRVGDTEAFFGQGTRLTVV.

The chain uses TRBV19 and TRBJ1-1; possible D gene TRBD1, 5 bases. CDR3 length: 15 amino acids. The germline CDR1 and CDR2 sequences are LNHDA and SQIVND (reference sequence). With 5 bases removed from V and 1 base from J, the gap between germline ends came to 14 bases. In DNA, the CDR3 is TGTGCCAGTAGTTCCCACGGGGGGACGAACACTGAAGCTTTCTTT. Protein sequence: CASSSHGGTNTEAFF. Based on the CDR3 plus reference TRBV19 and TRBJ1-1, the full variable domain is DGGITQSPKYLFRKEGQNVTLSCEQNLNHDAMYWYRQDPGQGLRLIYYSQIVNDFQKGDIAEGYSVSREKKESFPLTVTSAQKNPTAFYLCASSSHGGTNTEAFFGQGTRLTVV.

This sequence joins TRBV5-6 and TRBJ2-3; TRBD1 might be the D (7 bases). CDR3 length: 16 residues. Per the germline V gene, CDR1 is SGHDT and CDR2 is YYEEEE. Trimming shortened V by 6 bases and J by 2 bases, and 19 bases separated the two germline ends. The CDR3 loop is CASTGGTEILTDTQYF. The CDR3 DNA reads TGTGCCAGCACCGGAGGGACAGAGATACTCACAGATACGCAGTATTTT.

V and J are TRBV28 and TRBJ2-5; 9 nucleotides agree with TRBD2. This CDR3 is built from 12 residues. Germline-derived CDR1 and CDR2 are MDHEN and SYDVKM. V lost 7 bases and J lost 4; bases outside the gene matches: 1. The CDR3 coding sequence is TGTGCCAGCACTAGCGGGATAGAGACCCAGTACTTC. It yields the protein CASTSGIETQYF.

This chain links TRBV7-9 with TRBJ2-5; D is perhaps TRBD1 (5 bases). The germline V gene encodes CDR1 SEHNR and CDR2 FQNEAQ (reference sequence). V was clipped by 3 bases and J by 5 bases, with 13 bases between them. This CDR3 is 14 amino acids long. The CDR3 reads CASSLEGAWETQYF. For the CDR3, the DNA is TGTGCCAGCAGCTTGGAAGGGGCTTGGGAGACCCAGTACTTC.

The chain joins TRBV7-9 to TRBJ1-1, with D tentatively TRBD1 (6 bases). V was trimmed by 5 bases and J by 8 bases, leaving 15 bases between them. Germline CDR1 and CDR2: SEHNR and FQNEAQ (reference sequence). This CDR3 spans 13 amino acids. Written as DNA, the CDR3 is TGTGCCAGCAGCGAATTCCCAGGGGCAGAAGCTTTCTTT. Amino acid sequence: CASSEFPGAEAFF.

The rearrangement links TRBV10-3 to TRBJ1-1; weak D call: TRBD1 (5 bases). V was pared by 4 bases and J by 1 base, with 10 bases between. The CDR3 is made up of 14 amino acids. Germline V gives CDR1 ENHRY, CDR2 SYGVKD. The CDR3 reads CAISVAGPNTEAFF. DNA for the CDR3: TGTGCCATCAGTGTTGCAGGGCCGAACACTGAAGCTTTCTTT.

This clone was recorded once. V and J are TRBV27 and TRBJ2-3; D is ambiguous. The CDR3 loop spans 13 amino acids. The V and J ends lost 1 base and 6 bases respectively, with 8 bases between them. CDR1 is MNHEY, CDR2 SMNVEV, per germline (reference sequence). The CDR3 DNA reads as TGTGCCAGCAGTTTATGGGCCACCGATACGCAGTATTTT. Translating gives CASSLWATDTQYF.

This chain connects TRBV19 to TRBJ2-1, with 9 bases identical to TRBD2. Germline lookup yields CDR1 LNHDA and CDR2 SQIVND (reference sequence). This CDR3 has 17 residues. Losses at the gene ends were 4 bases for V and 6 bases for J; bases not matched to a gene: 13. Written as DNA, the CDR3 is TGTGCCAGTAGTAGGACTAGCGATAGGGGACAGTTCAATGAGCAGTTCTTC. Translation: CASSRTSDRGQFNEQFF.

This clone was recorded many times. This chain connects TRBV5-1 to TRBJ2-3; TRBD1 aligns across 7 bases. The CDR3 has 16 amino acids. CDR1 is SGHRS, CDR2 YFSETQ, per germline. V trimming: 0 bases; J trimming: 5 bases; junction bases outside the gene matches: 9. The CDR3 DNA reads TGCGCCAGCAGCTTGGAGGGGGCTCACCTTGGAGATACGCAGTATTTT. Translation: CASSLEGAHLGDTQYF. Complete variable domain (other parts from reference TRBV5-1 and TRBJ2-3): KAGVTQTPRYLIKTRGQQVTLSCSPISGHRSVSWYQQTPGQGLQFLFEYFSETQRNKGNFPGRFSGRQFSNSRSEMNVSTLELGDSALYLCASSLEGAHLGDTQYFGPGTRLTVL.

This chain connects TRBV7-9 to TRBJ2-2; 7 positions match TRBD1. Germline CDR1 SEHNR, CDR2 FQNEAQ (reference sequence). The V segment lost 2 bases and the J segment 3 bases; nucleotides outside the gene matches: 3. This CDR3 has 15 residues. The CDR3 protein is CASSLSGGYTGELFF. The CDR3 coding sequence is TGTGCCAGCAGCTTATCAGGGGGATACACCGGGGAGCTGTTTTTT.